The clone carrying this T cell receptor beta chain was found many times. This sample is part of a study of Graves' ophthalmopathy and Graves' hyperthyroidism. Other autoimmune diseases, uncontrolled infections, pregnancy and lactation each led to patient exclusion. PBMCs were isolated by Ficoll-Paque density gradient centrifugation, using around 10 ml of fresh peripheral blood as the starting material. RNA transcripts were the template, and TCR beta CDR3 regions were amplified from them. Second-round multiplex PCR followed a first-round RT-PCR using HTBI primers. One entry per CDR3 protein, called by TCRdb with MiXCR from the multiplex PCR reads. The sample includes roughly 350,000 distinct CDR3 sequences, about 15% of them seen just once. Source material: peripheral blood. This TCR was recovered from an adult woman with stable Graves' hyperthyroidism.

CDR3 protein: CASSYTGTATGELFF. The DNA for the CDR3 is TGTGCCAGCAGTTACACCGGGACCGCGACCGGGGAGCTGTTTTTT. The chain combines TRBV6-5 with TRBJ2-2; D might be TRBD1 or TRBD2, each matching 5 bases. The CDR3 has 15 amino acids. Deletions cut 2 bases from V and 5 bases from J, with 12 bases between. CDR1 is MNHEY, CDR2 SVGAGI, per germline.